This passage covers 18 T cell receptor beta chains from one sample sequenced in a study of blood T cell repertoires in COVID-19. Profiling relied on immunoSEQ multiplex PCR, and the TCRdb table lists in-frame clones only, not all of them. Found here are about 140,000 clones, around 80% of them singletons; the top ten hold around 4%. Sequenced sample: peripheral blood. The receptors were gathered from a man aged 60 to 75 with acute or convalescent COVID-19.

The chain is built from TRBV30 and TRBJ2-1; a weak D match, TRBD2 (7 bases). Germline V gene sequence: CDR1 GTSNPN, CDR2 SVGIG (reference sequence). The CDR3 has 15 residues. Trimming removed 4 bases from V and 10 bases from J, with 23 bases in between. DNA of the CDR3: TGTGCCTGGACCGAAGGGGGAGGGCCTTTTAAGGAGCAGTTCTTC. Translating gives CAWTEGGGPFKEQFF.

The V gene is TRBV7-9, the J gene TRBJ2-1, with TRBD2 identical over 11 bases. The germline CDR1 and CDR2 sequences are SEHNR and FQNEAQ (reference sequence). There are 17 residues in the CDR3. With 5 bases clipped from V and 1 base from J, the junction kept 7 bases outside the gene matches. DNA for the CDR3: TGTGCCAGCAGCGATTTTTCTAGCGGGAGGTCCTACAATGAGCAGTTCTTC. This gives the protein CASSDFSSGRSYNEQFF.

V and J are TRBV27 and TRBJ2-5; 7 positions agree with TRBD1. The germline gives CDR1 MNHEY, CDR2 SMNVEV (reference sequence). After removal of 5 bases from V and 4 bases from J, the junction contained 13 bases not matched to a gene. This CDR3 spans 16 amino acids. CDR3 bases: TGTGCCAGCAGTAGATACAGGGGAAGCGTTCCAGAGACCCAGTACTTC. Protein: CASSRYRGSVPETQYF.

V is TRBV10-3 and J is TRBJ2-7; 12 bases fit TRBD1. The CDR3 spans 14 residues. Per the germline V gene, CDR1 is ENHRY and CDR2 is SYGVKD. The J segment lost 5 bases and the V segment lost 6 bases, leaving 5 bases of the junction unmatched. The CDR3 DNA reads as TGTGCCATCAGCTCGGGACAGGGGGCGGACGAGCAGTACTTC. It yields the protein CAISSGQGADEQYF.

The gene calls are TRBV19 and TRBJ2-5; D is possibly TRBD2 (5 bases). Germline V gene lookup returns CDR1 LNHDA and CDR2 SQIVND (reference sequence). V was pared by 3 bases and J by 5 bases, with 7 bases between. The CDR3 loop spans 12 amino acids. CDR3 nucleotide sequence: TGTGCCAGTAGTATGTGGGAGGAGACCCAGTACTTC. It is translated as CASSMWEETQYF.

In DNA form, the CDR3 reads TGTGCCAGCAGCACGTGGGCGGGGGGCGAGCAGTTCTTC. Its translation: CASSTWAGGEQFF. J is TRBJ2-1 and V is TRBV7-3, with 8 bases matching TRBD2. CDR3 size: 13 residues. Germline V gives CDR1 SGHTA, CDR2 FQGTGA. V was clipped by 5 bases and J by 10 bases; unmatched bases: 7.

The chain carries TRBV2 and TRBJ2-5; 8 bases line up with TRBD2. The germline CDR1 and CDR2 sequences are SNHLY and FYNNEI. Trimming at V came to 5 bases and at J to 6 bases, leaving 5 bases not matched to a gene. CDR3 size: 13 residues. The CDR3 nucleotides read TGTGCCAGCAGTTCGAGCGGGAGAAAGACCCAGTACTTC. Protein: CASSSSGRKTQYF.

Here the CDR3 reads CASSLRTSGNTDTQYF. The CDR3 region has the DNA TGTGCCAGCAGCTTAAGGACTAGCGGCAACACAGATACGCAGTATTTT. J is TRBJ2-3 and V is TRBV13; TRBD2 aligns across 10 bases. The CDR3 spans 16 residues. The ends lost 2 bases at V and 2 bases at J; junction bases unmatched: 4. Germline loops: CDR1 PRHDT, CDR2 FYEKMQ (reference sequence). Full variable domain (outside the CDR3, taken from reference TRBV13 and TRBJ2-3): AAGVIQSPRHLIKEKRETATLKCYPIPRHDTVYWYQQGPGQDPQFLISFYEKMQSDKGSIPDRFSAQQFSDYHSELNMSSLELGDSALYFCASSLRTSGNTDTQYFGPGTRLTVL.

V gene TRBV7-6 combines with J gene TRBJ2-7; D remains ambiguous. Germline loops: CDR1 SGHVS, CDR2 FNYEAQ. The V end was cut by 5 bases, the J end by 0 bases, with 14 bases between. The CDR3 covers 15 residues. The CDR3 region is CASSQEAASSYEQYF. CDR3 sequence (DNA): TGTGCCAGCAGCCAAGAGGCTGCGAGCTCCTACGAGCAGTACTTC.

V is TRBV30 and J is TRBJ1-1; TRBD1 aligns across 7 bases. The CDR3 is 12 amino acids. V lost 7 bases to trimming and J lost 2 bases; unmatched junction nucleotides: 4. From germline, CDR1 is GTSNPN and CDR2 SVGIG (reference sequence). The CDR3 loop reads CALWDSNTEAFF. CDR3 nucleotides: TGTGCCTTATGGGACAGTAACACTGAAGCTTTCTTT.

CDR3 sequence: CASSIWDSGSTDTQYF. The CDR3 DNA reads TGTGCCAGCAGCATCTGGGATAGCGGGAGCACAGATACGCAGTATTTT. The V and J genes are TRBV5-8 and TRBJ2-3; 7 bases align to TRBD2. The CDR3 is 16 amino acids. Germline V gene data show CDR1 as SGHTS and CDR2 as YDEGEE. V lost 4 bases to trimming and J lost 0 bases; unmatched junction nucleotides: 8. Based on the CDR3 plus reference TRBV5-8 and TRBJ2-3, the full variable domain is EAGVTQSPTHLIKTRGQQATLRCSPISGHTSVYWYQQALGLGLQFLLWYDEGEERNRGNFPPRFSGRQFPNYSSELNVNALELEDSALYLCASSIWDSGSTDTQYFGPGTRLTVL.

This clone has a single count. Other DNA sequences in this sample translate to the same CDR3. V usage is TRBV5-1 and J usage is TRBJ1-2; a weak D match, TRBD1 (6 bases). Germline assignment: CDR1 SGHRS and CDR2 YFSETQ. The CDR3 extends over 13 amino acids. Trimming cost V 0 bases and J 6 bases, with 9 bases left between them. The CDR3 reads CASSLETGNGYTF. CDR3 nucleotides: TGCGCCAGCAGCTTGGAAACAGGGAATGGCTACACCTTC.

This chain joins TRBV11-2 and TRBJ2-3; 7 bases line up with TRBD2. CDR3 size: 14 residues. CDR1 is SGHAT, CDR2 FQNNGV, per germline. With V trimmed by 7 bases and J by 5 bases, 9 bases remained unmatched. DNA for the CDR3: TGTGCCAGCACTGAGCGACTAGCAGGAGATACGCAGTATTTT. As protein: CASTERLAGDTQYF.

In this sample, this clone turned up a few times. The V and J genes are TRBV2 and TRBJ1-5; D ambiguous. The CDR3 runs to 15 residues. Germline values: CDR1 SNHLY, CDR2 FYNNEI. Trimming shortened V by 2 bases and J by 0 bases, and 8 bases separated the two germline ends. CDR3: CASSENRNSNQPQHF. DNA of the CDR3: TGTGCCAGCAGTGAAAACAGAAATAGCAATCAGCCCCAGCATTTT.

The rearrangement uses TRBV10-3 and TRBJ2-7; TRBD2 matches 11 bases. V lost 0 bases and J lost 6; bases outside the gene matches: 4. Germline V CDR1 and CDR2: ENHRY, SYGVKD. There are 15 residues in the CDR3. The CDR3 coding sequence is TGTGCCATCAGTGAGTCTAGCGGGAGGGCCGGCGAGCAGTACTTC. Encoded protein: CAISESSGRAGEQYF.

This chain uses TRBV28 with TRBJ1-2; perhaps TRBD1 as D (6 bases). From germline, CDR1 is MDHEN and CDR2 SYDVKM. The CDR3 loop spans 14 amino acids. The V end lost 4 bases, the J end lost 6 bases, and 15 bases lay between the germline ends. CDR3: CASSSGHPADGYTF. CDR3 in DNA: TGTGCCAGCAGTTCGGGACACCCCGCTGATGGCTACACCTTC.

The V call is TRBV14, the J call TRBJ1-6; no clear D gene. The CDR3 consists of 16 residues. The ends were cut back, 2 bases at V and 10 bases at J, with 18 bases in the middle. Germline lookup yields CDR1 SGHDN and CDR2 FVKESK. The CDR3 protein is CASSQNDGRFSSPLHF. As DNA, the CDR3 is TGTGCCAGCAGCCAAAATGATGGCAGATTTAGCTCACCCCTCCACTTT. The full variable domain, its missing parts supplied by reference TRBV14 and TRBJ1-6, is EAGVTQFPSHSVIEKGQTVTLRCDPISGHDNLYWYRRVMGKEIKFLLHFVKESKQDESGMPNNRFLAERTGGTYSTLKVQPAELEDSGVYFCASSQNDGRFSSPLHFGNGTRLTVT.

This clone was detected only once. This sequence joins TRBV7-8 and TRBJ2-5; the match to TRBD1 covers 8 bases. Germline V gene lookup returns CDR1 SGHVS and CDR2 FQNEAQ. There are 15 residues in the CDR3. V lost 5 bases to trimming and J lost 6 bases; unmatched junction nucleotides: 11. The CDR3 is CASSAPAGGRKTQYF. The CDR3 DNA reads as TGTGCCAGCAGCGCCCCCGCAGGGGGCCGAAAGACCCAGTACTTC.